This paragraph covers one TCR beta chain sequence. The data belong to a study of T cells in Graves' hyperthyroidism and ophthalmopathy. Uncontrolled infection, other autoimmune disease, pregnancy or lactation excluded patients. Amplified regions were TCR beta CDR3 sequences from RNA transcripts. The HTBI primer set drove a first-round RT-PCR of the TCR CDR3. TCRdb re-called the multiplex PCR reads through MiXCR, storing one row per CDR3 protein. Of roughly 400,000 distinct CDR3 sequences in the sample, 15% to 18% are singletons; the top ten hold 25% to 30%. The source of this sequence is a woman between 18 and 30 years old with Graves' hyperthyroidism that later progressed to Graves' ophthalmopathy. The sample consisted of blood.

The CDR3 bases are TGTGCCAGCAGCGTTAGCGGGAGGAGCGTCGATGAGCAGTTCTTC. As protein: CASSVSGRSVDEQFF. This chain joins TRBV9 and TRBJ2-1; 10 positions agree with TRBD2. The V gene end was trimmed by 2 bases and the J gene end by 8 bases; junction bases not matched to a gene: 7. CDR1 is SGDLS, CDR2 YYNGEE, per germline. CDR3 length: 15 residues. Combining the CDR3 with reference TRBV9 and TRBJ2-1 gives the whole variable domain DSGVTQTPKHLITATGQRVTLRCSPRSGDLSVYWYQQSLDQGLQFLIQYYNGEERAKGNILERFSAQQFPDLHSELNLSSLELGDSALYFCASSVSGRSVDEQFFGPGTRLTVL.